A selection of T cell receptor beta chains follows, all from one sample in a study of tumor-infiltrating lymphocytes in primary liver carcinoma. TCRdb redid the calling of the multiplex PCR reads with MiXCR, one entry per CDR3 protein. The table lists approximately 40,000 distinct CDR3 sequences, 73% of them singletons. Sequenced sample: liver tumor tissue from sampling region 2. These receptor sequences come from a man in his forties with primary liver carcinoma and hepatitis B virus infection. CDR3s include the opening cysteine and the closing phenylalanine or tryptophan. The D gene is left open where the match is weak. For some rows the clone size is stated as once, few or many, or as a class when expanded; others skip it.

TRBJ2-7,TRBV5-1,TRBD1,medium-sized,CASSQGQGHDEQYF,TGCGCCAGCAGCCAGGGACAGGGGCATGACGAGCAGTACTTC
TRBJ2-7,TRBV29-1,.,.,CSVAPTGFHDQYF,TGCAGCGTTGCCCCGACGGGGTTCCACGATCAGTACTTC
TRBJ2-3,TRBV12-3/TRBV12-4,.,.,CASSLDSGSGCAQYF,TGTGCCAGCAGTTTAGATTCCGGCAGCGGGTGCGCGCAATATTTT
TRBJ2-5,TRBV28,TRBD2,many,CASRSSGSQETQYF,TGTGCCAGCAGAAGTAGCGGGAGCCAAGAGACCCAGTACTTC
TRBJ2-1,TRBV20-1,TRBD2,few,CSARVSPGLAGYNEQFF,TGCAGTGCTAGAGTCTCGCCGGGACTAGCGGGGTACAATGAGCAGTTCTTC
TRBJ2-4,TRBV4-3,.,few,CASSQDDLANIQYF,TGCGCCAGCAGCCAAGATGACCTGGCGAACATCCAGTACTTC
TRBJ2-1,TRBV4-1,.,.,CASSQEAASGYNEQFF,TGCGCCAGCAGCCAAGAAGCGGCGAGCGGCTACAATGAGCAGTTCTTC
TRBJ2-3,TRBV6-5,.,.,CASSRSLVEGSTDTQYF,TGCGCCAGCAGCCGATCCCTAGTGGAAGGGAGCACAGATACGCAGTATTTT
TRBJ1-1,TRBV7-8,.,.,CASSLRKNIQINTGALF,TGTGCCAGCAGCTTAAGGAAGAACATACAAATAAACACTGGGGCTCTCTTT
TRBJ2-3,TRBV24-1,TRBD2,many,CATSLTGTKGTQYF,TGTGCCACCAGCCTGACCGGGACTAAGGGTACGCAGTATTTT
TRBJ2-3,TRBV6-5,TRBD1,.,CGSSLTGTDTIDTQYF,TGTGGCAGCAGTTTAACCGGGACAGACACCATAGATACCCAGTATTTT
TRBJ2-1,TRBV5-6,.,medium-sized,CASTGGPNNEQFF,TGTGCCAGCACCGGAGGACCGAACAATGAGCAGTTCTTC
TRBJ2-1,TRBV6-6,.,.,CASSYSVGHGIYNEQFF,TGTGCCAGCAGTTACTCGGTGGGACATGGTATATACAATGAGCAGTTCTTC
TRBJ2-7,TRBV28,.,.,CANSFQLYEQYF,TGTGCCAACAGTTTTCAGCTATACGAGCAATACTTC
TRBJ1-1,TRBV28,.,.,CASIIGWLRNTEALF,TGTGCCAGCATCATTGGATGGCTTCGGAACACTGAAGCTCTCTTT
TRBJ1-1,TRBV30,.,once,CTWSVTIYTEAFF,TGTACCTGGAGTGTAACTATATACACTGAAGCTTTCTTT
TRBJ2-1,TRBV5-1,.,.,CASSLVGKPYNEQFF,TGCGCCAGCAGCTTGGTTGGCAAGCCCTACAATGAACAGTTCTTC
TRBJ2-3,TRBV6-2/TRBV6-3,TRBD2,.,CASSYTLAGAPKHF,TGTGCCAGCAGTTACACCCTAGCGGGAGCCCCAAAGCATTTT
TRBJ2-1,TRBV14,.,medium-sized,CASSAVGGSYNEQFF,TGTGCCAGCAGCGCGGTAGGAGGAAGCTACAATGAGCAGTTCTTC
TRBJ2-1,TRBV11-1,.,large,CASSLASTFQYNEQFF,TGTGCCAGCAGCTTAGCTTCCACCTTCCAGTACAATGAGCAGTTCTTC
TRBJ2-7,TRBV6-5,.,.,CTSSSGREQYF,TGTACCAGCAGTTCGGGACGCGAGCAGTACTTC
TRBJ1-1,TRBV5-1,.,many,CASSLALNTEAFF,TGCGCCAGCAGCTTGGCTTTGAACACTGAAGCTTTCTTT
TRBJ2-3,TRBV29-1,.,.,CNVEGGTGITDTRYF,TGCAACGTTGAGGGCGGGACCGGCATCACAGATACGCGGTATTTT
TRBJ1-1,TRBV29-1,.,medium-sized,CSVSAGWGMGTEAFF,TGCAGCGTTTCGGCAGGGTGGGGAATGGGAACTGAAGCTTTCTTT
TRBJ1-1,TRBV7-9,.,few,CVSSLGQFRPGPNTEAFF,TGTGTCAGCAGCTTAGGCCAATTCCGTCCGGGACCGAACACTGAAGCTTTCTTT
TRBJ2-1,TRBV30,.,.,CAWSEGVLYIEQFF,TGTGCCTGGAGTGAGGGCGTCCTCTACATTGAGCAGTTCTTC
TRBJ1-1,TRBV6-6,.,.,CASSWANIEAFF,TGTGCCAGTAGTTGGGCGAACATTGAAGCTTTCTTT
TRBJ2-2,TRBV5-1,.,.,CASSTRHTNTGELFF,TGCGCTAGCAGCACCAGGCACACGAACACCGGGGAGCTGTTTTTT
TRBJ2-7,TRBV4-2,.,large,CASSQDKGSGYEQYF,TGTGCCAGCAGCCAAGATAAGGGGAGCGGCTACGAGCAGTACTTC
TRBJ1-3,TRBV28,.,.,CASSLTMGATSGNTIYF,TGTGCCAGCAGTTTGACTATGGGTGCCACCTCTGGAAACACCATATATTTT
TRBJ2-4,TRBV11-1,TRBD2,once,CVSSFSGASGTKNIQYF,TGTGTCAGCAGCTTTTCCGGGGCCAGCGGGACCAAAAACATTCAGTACTTC
TRBJ2-7,TRBV30,TRBD2,.,CAWKREFGEQYF,TGTGCCTGGAAGCGGGAGTTTGGCGAGCAGTATTTC
TRBJ2-7,TRBV10-2,.,.,CASLRESHYEQYF,TGCGCCAGCCTCAGGGAGAGTCACTATGAGCAGTACTTC
TRBJ1-5,TRBV11-3,.,.,CASSLDLGVTQHQHF,TGTGCCAGTAGCTTAGATCTGGGGGTGACTCAGCACCAGCATTTT
TRBJ2-1,TRBV20-1,TRBD2,.,CSARGTSGMEEQFF,TGCAGTGCCAGGGGGACTAGCGGGATGGAGGAGCAGTTCTTC
TRBJ1-1,TRBV5-1,.,.,CASGLWGDTEAFF,TGCGCCAGCGGCTTATGGGGAGACACTGAAGCTTTCTTT
TRBJ1-5,TRBV28,TRBD1,.,CASSLPSWAGGSNQPQHF,TGTGCCAGTAGTTTACCAAGCTGGGCAGGGGGGAGCAATCAGCCCCAGCATTTT
TRBJ2-5,TRBV2,.,.,CASTNGGEETQYF,TGTGCCAGCACCAATGGGGGTGAGGAGACCCAGTACTTC
TRBJ2-1,TRBV7-9,TRBD2,.,CASSLGGGGAAEQFF,TGTGCCAGCAGCTTAGGCGGGGGGGGGGCAGCTGAGCAGTTCTTC
TRBJ1-6,TRBV7-9,TRBD1,many,CASSSGQQNSPLHF,TGTGCCAGCAGCTCGGGACAGCAGAATTCACCCCTCCACTTT
TRBJ2-7,TRBV11-2,.,.,CASSLRWARENEQYF,TGTGCCAGCAGCTTACGATGGGCAAGGGAAAACGAGCAATACTTC
TRBJ1-1,TRBV29-1,.,.,CSVATGWGVNTEAFF,TGCAGCGTTGCCACAGGTTGGGGGGTGAACACTGAAGCCTTCTTT
TRBJ2-1,TRBV14,.,.,CASSPERGQFYNEQFF,TGTGCCAGCAGCCCGGAAAGGGGTCAGTTTTATAATGAGCAGTTCTTC
TRBJ1-1,TRBV5-1,.,many,CASSLGGSRDVNTEAFF,TGCGCCAGCAGCTTGGGGGGATCCAGGGATGTGAACACTGAAGCTTTCTTT
TRBJ2-3,TRBV7-9,TRBD1,.,CAGSLRPGGRTDTQYF,TGTGCCGGCAGCTTACGGCCAGGGGGCCGTACAGACACGCAGTATTTT
TRBJ2-1,TRBV29-1,.,few,CSAIGGTGRNEQFF,TGCAGCGCTATTGGCGGGACGGGTAGGAATGAGCAGTTCTTC
TRBJ2-3,TRBV18,.,.,CASSPIVSDTQYF,TGTGCCAGCTCACCCATAGTGTCGGATACGCAGTATTTT
TRBJ1-6,TRBV11-1,.,.,CASSRTLAPPLLF,TGTGCCAGCAGCCGGACACTGGCTCCACCCCTCCTCTTT
TRBJ1-5,TRBV12-3/TRBV12-4,.,.,CASSIHDQLQHF,TGTGCCAGCAGTATACACGATCAGCTCCAGCATTTT
TRBJ2-2,TRBV6-1,.,few,CASKTDNTEEPFF,TGTGCCAGCAAGACAGATAACACCGAGGAGCCGTTTTTT
TRBJ2-7,TRBV28,.,.,CASSGDHTYEQYF,TGTGCCAGCAGTGGGGACCACACCTACGAGCAGTACTTC
TRBJ2-1,TRBV6-1,.,.,CVNSRARESYNEQFF,TGTGTCAACTCCCGCGCGAGGGAGTCCTACAATGAGCAGTTCTTC